Below are 9 T cell receptor beta chains sequenced from a single sample in a study of blood T cell repertoires in COVID-19 (dated by TCRdb to about 2020). Library preparation employed the immunoSEQ multiplex PCR assay. Drawn from immuneACCESS, this table holds only the in-frame rearrangements with V and J called that TCRdb kept. Clones are partly lost; checked studies trace under half to an unresolved V gene and leave the rest unexplained. The sample table lists about 120,000 clones, approximately 92% of them with a count of one. The biggest ten clones account for approximately 30% of the sample. The sequenced sample consisted of peripheral blood. These receptor sequences come from a man between 65 and 85 years old with active or convalescent COVID-19.

The chain links TRBV5-1 to TRBJ2-6, with D possibly TRBD1 on 5 matching bases. Germline values: CDR1 SGHRS, CDR2 YFSETQ. The V end was cut by 5 bases, the J end by 2 bases, with 11 bases between. CDR3 length: 15 amino acids. CDR3 protein: CASSYPQAGANVLTF. For the CDR3, the DNA is TGCGCCAGCAGTTACCCACAGGCTGGGGCCAACGTCCTGACTTTC.

Only one count was recorded for this clone. The V and J genes are TRBV3-1 (or the pseudogene TRBV3-2) and TRBJ2-7; 7 bases are shared with TRBD1. The CDR3 contains 16 residues. Trimming removed 4 bases from V and 0 bases from J; junction bases left unmatched: 9. Germline V gene data show CDR1 as LGHDT and CDR2 as YNNKEL (reference sequence). The CDR3 DNA reads as TGTGCCAGCAGCCCCGCGGTACAGGGGAGCTCCTACGAGCAGTACTTC. It codes for CASSPAVQGSSYEQYF.

The genes are TRBV4-1 and TRBJ1-1, with 12 nucleotides matching TRBD1. CDR1 is MGHRA and CDR2 is YSYEKL in the germline V gene. CDR3 length: 15 residues. With V trimmed by 3 bases and J by 7 bases, 6 bases remained unmatched. The CDR3 bases are TGCGCCAGCAGCCAGCGGGACAGGGGGCGCGGTGAAGCTTTCTTT. This translates into CASSQRDRGRGEAFF.

The chain combines TRBV27 with TRBJ1-5, with TRBD1 matching 9 bases. Losses at the gene ends were 4 bases for V and 0 bases for J; bases not matched to a gene: 7. The CDR3 has 17 amino acids. Germline V gene sequence: CDR1 MNHEY, CDR2 SMNVEV (reference sequence). CDR3 sequence reads: CASSSLGTGNSNQPQHF. The CDR3 bases are TGTGCCAGCAGTTCCCTCGGGACAGGGAATAGCAATCAGCCCCAGCATTTT.

This clone has only a few counts. The V gene is TRBV28, the J gene TRBJ1-1, with no clear D. Germline V lookup: CDR1 MDHEN, CDR2 SYDVKM. The length of the CDR3 is 15 residues. V was clipped by 0 bases and J by 2 bases, with 10 bases between them. The CDR3 DNA sequence: TGTGCCAGCAGTTTATGGTTGGGGAGCAACACTGAAGCTTTCTTT. This gives the protein CASSLWLGSNTEAFF.

V is TRBV6-4 and J is TRBJ1-2; D is unclear. Trimming pared 7 bases from V and 1 base from J, leaving 16 bases between. The germline V gene has CDR1 MRHNA and CDR2 SNTAGT. The CDR3 has 15 residues. DNA of the CDR3: TGTGCCAGCAAAGCAGACACAGTCCTTAACTATGGCTACACCTTC. It codes for CASKADTVLNYGYTF.

The chain recombines TRBV15 with TRBJ2-1, with 7 bases aligning to TRBD2. Trimming at V came to 1 base and at J to 6 bases, leaving 6 bases not matched to a gene. Germline CDR1 is LNHNV and CDR2 is YYDKDF (reference sequence). The CDR3 extends over 15 amino acids. The CDR3, as DNA: TGTGCCACCAGCAGAGTTTCGAGGGAGGGCAATGAGCAGTTCTTC. Its translation is CATSRVSREGNEQFF.

The J gene is TRBJ1-5, the V gene TRBV28; a weak D match, TRBD1 (5 bases). CDR1 MDHEN and CDR2 SYDVKM come from the germline V gene. Trimming pared 5 bases from V and 7 bases from J, leaving 12 bases between. This CDR3 is 13 amino acids long. CDR3 residues: CASSRQGLQPQHF. DNA of the CDR3: TGTGCCAGCAGTAGGCAGGGATTGCAGCCCCAGCATTTT.

The J gene is TRBJ2-1, the V gene TRBV9, with 8 positions matching TRBD1. This CDR3 comprises 16 residues. V was pared by 2 bases and J by 5 bases, with 9 bases of the junction left unmatched. Germline V CDR1 and CDR2: SGDLS, YYNGEE. CDR3 sequence: CASSVPAGTGNNEQFF. In DNA form, the CDR3 reads TGTGCCAGCAGCGTCCCTGCCGGGACAGGTAACAATGAGCAGTTCTTC. Combining the CDR3 with reference TRBV9 and TRBJ2-1 gives the whole variable domain DSGVTQTPKHLITATGQRVTLRCSPRSGDLSVYWYQQSLDQGLQFLIQYYNGEERAKGNILERFSAQQFPDLHSELNLSSLELGDSALYFCASSVPAGTGNNEQFFGPGTRLTVL.